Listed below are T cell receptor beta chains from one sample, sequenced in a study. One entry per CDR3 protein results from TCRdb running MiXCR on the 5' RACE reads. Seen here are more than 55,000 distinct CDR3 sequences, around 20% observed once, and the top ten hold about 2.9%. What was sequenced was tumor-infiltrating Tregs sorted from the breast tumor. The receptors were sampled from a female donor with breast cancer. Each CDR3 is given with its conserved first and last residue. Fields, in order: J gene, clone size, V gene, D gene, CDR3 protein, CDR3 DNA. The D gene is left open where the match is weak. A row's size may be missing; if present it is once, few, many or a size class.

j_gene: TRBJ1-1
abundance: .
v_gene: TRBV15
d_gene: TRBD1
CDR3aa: CATNRGQGHTEAFF
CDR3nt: TGTGCCACCAATAGGGGACAGGGGCACACTGAAGCTTTCTTT

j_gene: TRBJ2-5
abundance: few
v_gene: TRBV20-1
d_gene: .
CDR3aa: CSAREPPGVGRVDREQETQYF
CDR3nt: TGCAGTGCTAGAGAGCCCCCAGGGGTAGGGCGAGTGGATCGTGAACAAGAGACCCAGTACTTC

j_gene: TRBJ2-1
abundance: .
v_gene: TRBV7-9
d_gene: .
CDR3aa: CASSLPAVEGEQFF
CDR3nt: TGTGCCAGCAGCCTCCCGGCGGTTGAGGGTGAGCAGTTCTTC

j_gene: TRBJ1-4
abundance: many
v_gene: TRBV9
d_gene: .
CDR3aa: CASSARGVGEKLFF
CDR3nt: TGTGCCAGCAGCGCGAGGGGTGTAGGGGAAAAACTGTTTTTT

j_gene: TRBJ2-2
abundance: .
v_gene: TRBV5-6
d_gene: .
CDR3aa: CASTLMEVVTGELFF
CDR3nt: TGTGCCAGCACCCTAATGGAGGTCGTCACCGGGGAGCTGTTTTTT

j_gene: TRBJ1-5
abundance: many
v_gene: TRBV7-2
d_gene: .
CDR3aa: CASSLEAGGRQPQHF
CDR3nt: TGTGCCAGCAGCTTAGAAGCCGGGGGCCGCCAGCCCCAGCATTTT

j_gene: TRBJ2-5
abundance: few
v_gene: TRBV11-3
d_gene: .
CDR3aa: CASSFVSPGETQYF
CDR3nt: TGTGCCAGCAGCTTCGTCAGCCCAGGGGAGACCCAGTACTTC

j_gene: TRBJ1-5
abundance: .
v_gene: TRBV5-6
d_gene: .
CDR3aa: CASSPWTVSNQPQHF
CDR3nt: TGTGCCAGTAGCCCTTGGACGGTTAGCAACCAGCCCCAGCATTTT

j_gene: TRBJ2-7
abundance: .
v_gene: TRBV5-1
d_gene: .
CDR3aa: CASSAAGAPDEQYF
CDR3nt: TGCGCCAGCAGCGCCGCGGGGGCCCCGGACGAGCAGTACTTC

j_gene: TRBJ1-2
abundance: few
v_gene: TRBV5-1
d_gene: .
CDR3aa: CASSGNYGYTF
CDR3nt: TGCGCCAGCAGCGGGAACTATGGCTACACCTTC

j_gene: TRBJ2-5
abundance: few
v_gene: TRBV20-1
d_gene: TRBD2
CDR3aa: CSAGTSGIGETQYF
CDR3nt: TGCAGTGCTGGGACTAGCGGGATCGGTGAGACCCAGTACTTC

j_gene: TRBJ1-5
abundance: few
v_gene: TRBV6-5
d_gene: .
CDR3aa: CTSSYRAPTRWPQHF
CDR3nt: TGTACCAGCAGTTACCGGGCGCCCACCCGTTGGCCCCAGCATTTT

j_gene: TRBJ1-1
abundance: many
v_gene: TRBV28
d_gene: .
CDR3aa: CATYYNTEAFF
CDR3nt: TGTGCCACCTACTATAACACTGAAGCTTTCTTT

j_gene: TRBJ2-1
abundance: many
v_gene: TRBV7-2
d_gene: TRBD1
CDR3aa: CASSAGQGVNEQFF
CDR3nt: TGTGCCAGCAGCGCCGGACAGGGGGTCAATGAGCAGTTCTTC

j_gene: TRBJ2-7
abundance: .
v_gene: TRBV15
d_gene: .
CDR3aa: CATSRDRGSGRSEYF
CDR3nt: TGTGCCACCAGCAGAGATCGCGGTAGCGGAAGGAGCGAGTACTTC

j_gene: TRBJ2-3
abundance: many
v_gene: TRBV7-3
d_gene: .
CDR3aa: CASSSYLTTDTQYF
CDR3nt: TGTGCCAGCAGCTCGTATCTCACCACAGATACGCAGTATTTT

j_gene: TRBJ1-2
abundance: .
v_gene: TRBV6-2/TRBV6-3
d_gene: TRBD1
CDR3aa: CASSLSGLTSGQLYGYTF
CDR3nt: TGTGCCAGCAGTCTCAGCGGCCTTACATCGGGACAGCTTTATGGCTACACCTTC

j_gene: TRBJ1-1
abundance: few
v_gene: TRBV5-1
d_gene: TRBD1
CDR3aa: CASSKIGQGNTEAFF
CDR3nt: TGCGCCAGCAGCAAAATAGGACAGGGGAACACTGAAGCTTTCTTT

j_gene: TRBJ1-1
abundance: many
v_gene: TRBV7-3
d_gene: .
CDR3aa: CASSLDGSRNTEAFF
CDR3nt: TGTGCCAGCAGCTTAGACGGCTCGAGGAACACTGAAGCTTTCTTT

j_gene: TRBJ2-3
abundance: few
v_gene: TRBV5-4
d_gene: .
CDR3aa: CASSLAGRTDTQYF
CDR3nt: TGTGCCAGCAGCCTGGCGGGGCGCACAGATACGCAGTATTTT

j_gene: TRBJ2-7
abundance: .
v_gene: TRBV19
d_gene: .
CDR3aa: CASSTGDSYEQYF
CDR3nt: TGTGCCAGTAGTACCGGGGACTCCTACGAGCAGTACTTC

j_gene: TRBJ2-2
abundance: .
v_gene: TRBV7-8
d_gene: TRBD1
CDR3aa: CASSSGTGGTGELFF
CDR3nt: TGTGCCAGCAGCTCTGGCACAGGGGGTACCGGGGAGCTGTTTTTT

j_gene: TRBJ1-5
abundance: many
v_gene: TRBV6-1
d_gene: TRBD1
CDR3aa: CASSAWTGGQPQHF
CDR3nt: TGTGCCAGCAGTGCCTGGACAGGCGGCCAGCCCCAGCATTTT

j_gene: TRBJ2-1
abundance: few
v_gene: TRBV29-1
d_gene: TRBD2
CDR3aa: CSVEDQTSGRHEQFF
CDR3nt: TGCAGCGTTGAAGATCAGACTAGCGGGAGACATGAGCAGTTCTTC

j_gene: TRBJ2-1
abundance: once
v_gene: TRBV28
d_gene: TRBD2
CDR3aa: CASSLGTINEQFF
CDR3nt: TGTGCCAGCAGTTTAGGGACTATCAATGAGCAGTTCTTC

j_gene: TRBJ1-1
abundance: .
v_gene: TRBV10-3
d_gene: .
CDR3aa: CAIGEEGNNEAFF
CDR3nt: TGTGCCATCGGGGAAGAGGGGAACAATGAGGCTTTCTTT

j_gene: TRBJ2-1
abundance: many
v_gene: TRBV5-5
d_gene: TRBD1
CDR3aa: CASSLQGAGYNEQFF
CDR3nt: TGTGCCAGCAGCTTACAGGGGGCGGGTTACAATGAGCAGTTCTTC

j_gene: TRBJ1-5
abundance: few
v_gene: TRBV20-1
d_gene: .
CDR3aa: CSARQDGPNQPQHF
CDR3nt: TGCAGTGCTAGGCAGGACGGACCTAATCAGCCCCAGCATTTT

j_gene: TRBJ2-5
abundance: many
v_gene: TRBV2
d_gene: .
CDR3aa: CASSVPRGQETQYF
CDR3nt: TGTGCCAGCAGTGTCCCCAGGGGCCAAGAGACCCAGTACTTC

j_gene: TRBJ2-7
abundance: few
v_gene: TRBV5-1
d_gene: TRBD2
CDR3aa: CASSGGTSGFYEQYF
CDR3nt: TGCGCCAGCAGCGGAGGGACTAGCGGGTTTTACGAGCAGTACTTC

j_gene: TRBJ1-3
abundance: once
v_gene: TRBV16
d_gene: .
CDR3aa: CASSRDGVSGNTIYF
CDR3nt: TGTGCCAGCAGCCGCGACGGAGTCTCTGGAAACACCATATATTTT

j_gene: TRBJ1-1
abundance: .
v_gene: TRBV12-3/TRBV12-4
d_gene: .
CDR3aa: CASSFNRATEAFF
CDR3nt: TGTGCCAGCAGTTTCAACAGGGCCACTGAAGCTTTCTTT

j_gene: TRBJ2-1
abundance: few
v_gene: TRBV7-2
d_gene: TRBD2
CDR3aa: CASSLTAGRNEQFF
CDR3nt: TGTGCCAGCAGCTTAACAGCGGGACGTAATGAGCAGTTCTTC

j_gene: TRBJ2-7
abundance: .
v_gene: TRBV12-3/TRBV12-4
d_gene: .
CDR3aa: CAGSRDWRSSYEQYF
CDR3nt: TGTGCCGGCAGTCGCGATTGGAGGAGCTCCTACGAGCAGTACTTC

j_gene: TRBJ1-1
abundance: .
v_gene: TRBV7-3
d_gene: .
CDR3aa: CASSFSRGTEAFF
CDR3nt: TGTGCCAGCAGCTTCTCCAGAGGCACTGAAGCTTTCTTT

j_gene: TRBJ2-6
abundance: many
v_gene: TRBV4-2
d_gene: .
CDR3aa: CASSQDPGANVLTF
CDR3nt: TGTGCCAGCAGCCAAGATCCCGGGGCCAACGTCCTGACTTTC

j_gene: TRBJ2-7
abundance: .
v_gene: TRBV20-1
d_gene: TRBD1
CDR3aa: CSASQYRGYEQYF
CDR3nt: TGCAGTGCTAGTCAGTACAGGGGATACGAGCAGTACTTC

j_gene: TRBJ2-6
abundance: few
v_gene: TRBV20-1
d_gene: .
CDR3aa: CSALDSSGANVLTF
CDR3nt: TGCAGTGCTCTGGACAGCTCTGGGGCCAACGTCCTGACTTTC

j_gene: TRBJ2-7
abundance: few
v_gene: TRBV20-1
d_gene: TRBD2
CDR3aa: CSARVQASGRTYEQYF
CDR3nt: TGCAGTGCTAGAGTCCAGGCTAGCGGGAGAACCTACGAGCAGTACTTC

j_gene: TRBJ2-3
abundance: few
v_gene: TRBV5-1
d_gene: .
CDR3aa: CASSLAEGERSDTQYF
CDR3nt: TGCGCCAGCAGCTTGGCCGAGGGGGAGAGATCAGATACGCAGTATTTT

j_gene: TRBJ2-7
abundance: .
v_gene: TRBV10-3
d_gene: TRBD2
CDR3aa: CAINIAGGPRQYF
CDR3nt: TGTGCCATCAATATAGCGGGAGGGCCCCGGCAGTACTTC

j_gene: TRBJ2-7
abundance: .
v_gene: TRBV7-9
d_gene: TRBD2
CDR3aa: CASSSSGSFRGQYF
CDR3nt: TGTGCCAGCAGCTCAAGCGGGAGTTTTCGTGGGCAGTACTTC

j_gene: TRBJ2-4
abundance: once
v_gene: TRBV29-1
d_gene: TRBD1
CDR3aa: CSVAGTGGKNVQYF
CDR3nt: TGCAGCGTGGCCGGGACAGGGGGCAAAAACGTTCAGTACTTC

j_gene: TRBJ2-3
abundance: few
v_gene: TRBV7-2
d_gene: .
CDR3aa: CASSPKRGSEDRATDTQYF
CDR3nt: TGTGCCAGCAGCCCAAAGAGGGGCAGCGAGGACCGTGCCACAGATACGCAGTATTTT

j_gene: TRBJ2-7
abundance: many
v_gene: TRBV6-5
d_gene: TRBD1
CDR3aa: CASTSGTGSSYEQYF
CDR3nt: TGTGCCAGCACCTCCGGGACAGGGTCCTCCTACGAGCAGTACTTC

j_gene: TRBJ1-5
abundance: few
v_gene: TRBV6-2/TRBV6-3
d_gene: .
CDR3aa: CASSYREDSNQPQHF
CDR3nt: TGTGCCAGCAGTTACCGGGAGGATAGCAATCAGCCCCAGCATTTT

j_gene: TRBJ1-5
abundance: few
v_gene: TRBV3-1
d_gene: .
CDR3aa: CASSPAVSNQPQHF
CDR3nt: TGTGCCAGCAGCCCAGCAGTGAGCAATCAGCCCCAGCATTTT

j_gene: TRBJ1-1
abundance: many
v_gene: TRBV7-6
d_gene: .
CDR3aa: CASSLQANTEAFF
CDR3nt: TGTGCCAGCAGCTTACAGGCGAACACTGAAGCTTTCTTT

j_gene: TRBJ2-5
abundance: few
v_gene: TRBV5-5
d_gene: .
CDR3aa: CASRPYWGEETQYF
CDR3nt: TGTGCCAGCAGGCCTTACTGGGGGGAAGAGACCCAGTACTTC

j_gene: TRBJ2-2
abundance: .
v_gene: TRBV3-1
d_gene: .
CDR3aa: CASSQGVGSGELFF
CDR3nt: TGTGCCAGCAGCCAAGGGGTGGGGTCCGGGGAGCTGTTTTTT